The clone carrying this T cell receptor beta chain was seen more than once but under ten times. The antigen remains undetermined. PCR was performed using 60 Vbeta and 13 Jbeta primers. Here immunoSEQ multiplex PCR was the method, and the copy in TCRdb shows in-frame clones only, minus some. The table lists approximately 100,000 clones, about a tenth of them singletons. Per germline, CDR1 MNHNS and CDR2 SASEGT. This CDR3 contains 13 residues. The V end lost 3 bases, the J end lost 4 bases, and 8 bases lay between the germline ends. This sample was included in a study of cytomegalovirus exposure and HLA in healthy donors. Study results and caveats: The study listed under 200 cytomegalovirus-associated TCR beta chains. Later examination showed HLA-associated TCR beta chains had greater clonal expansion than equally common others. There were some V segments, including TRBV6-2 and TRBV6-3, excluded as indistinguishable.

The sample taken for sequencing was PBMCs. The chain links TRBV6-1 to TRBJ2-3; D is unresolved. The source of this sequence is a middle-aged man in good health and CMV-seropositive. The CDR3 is CASSDSLPDTQYF. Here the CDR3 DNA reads TGTGCCAGCAGTGACAGTCTCCCAGATACGCAGTATTTT.